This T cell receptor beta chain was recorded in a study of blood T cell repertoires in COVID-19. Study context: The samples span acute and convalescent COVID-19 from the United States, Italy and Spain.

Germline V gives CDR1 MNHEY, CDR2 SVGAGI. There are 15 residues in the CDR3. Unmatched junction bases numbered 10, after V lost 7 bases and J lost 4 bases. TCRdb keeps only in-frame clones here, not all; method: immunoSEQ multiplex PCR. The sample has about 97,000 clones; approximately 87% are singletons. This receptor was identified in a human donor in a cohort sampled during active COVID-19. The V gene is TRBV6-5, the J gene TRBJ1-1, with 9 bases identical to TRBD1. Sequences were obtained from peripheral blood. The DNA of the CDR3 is TGTGCCAGCACCCAGTGGGGGACAGGGAGCACTGAAGCTTTCTTT. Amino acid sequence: CASTQWGTGSTEAFF.